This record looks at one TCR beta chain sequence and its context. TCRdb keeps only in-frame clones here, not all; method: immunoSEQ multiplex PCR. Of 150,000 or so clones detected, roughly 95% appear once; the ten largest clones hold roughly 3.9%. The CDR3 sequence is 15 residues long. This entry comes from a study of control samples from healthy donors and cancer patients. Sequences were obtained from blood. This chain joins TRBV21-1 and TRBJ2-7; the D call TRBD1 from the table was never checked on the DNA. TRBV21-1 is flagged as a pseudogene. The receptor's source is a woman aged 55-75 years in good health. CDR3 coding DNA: TGTGCCAGCAGCAAAGATCGGACAGGGAGCGTCGAGCAGTACTTC. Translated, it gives CASSKDRTGSVEQYF.